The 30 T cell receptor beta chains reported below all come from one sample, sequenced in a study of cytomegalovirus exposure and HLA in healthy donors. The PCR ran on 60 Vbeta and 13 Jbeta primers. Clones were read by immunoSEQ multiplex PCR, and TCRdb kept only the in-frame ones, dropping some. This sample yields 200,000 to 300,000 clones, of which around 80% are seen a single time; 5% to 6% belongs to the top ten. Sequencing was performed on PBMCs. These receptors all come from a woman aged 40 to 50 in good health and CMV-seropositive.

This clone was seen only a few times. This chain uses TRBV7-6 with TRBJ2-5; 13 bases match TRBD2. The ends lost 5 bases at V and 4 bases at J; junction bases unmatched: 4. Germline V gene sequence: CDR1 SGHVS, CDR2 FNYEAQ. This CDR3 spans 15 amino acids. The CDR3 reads CASSTRLAGGETQYF. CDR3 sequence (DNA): TGTGCCAGCAGCACCCGACTAGCGGGAGGAGAGACCCAGTACTTC.

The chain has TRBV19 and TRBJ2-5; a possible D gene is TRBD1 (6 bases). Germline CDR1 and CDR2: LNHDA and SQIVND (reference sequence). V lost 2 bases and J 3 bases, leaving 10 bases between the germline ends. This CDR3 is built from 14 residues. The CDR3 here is CASSITGQKETQYF. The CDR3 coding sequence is TGTGCCAGTAGTATAACCGGACAGAAAGAGACCCAGTACTTC.

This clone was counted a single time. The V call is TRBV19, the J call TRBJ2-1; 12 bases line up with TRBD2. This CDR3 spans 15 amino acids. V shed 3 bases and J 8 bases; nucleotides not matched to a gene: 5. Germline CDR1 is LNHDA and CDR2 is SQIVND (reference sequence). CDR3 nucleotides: TGTGCCAGTAGTATTGAACTAGCGGGAGGAGATGAGCAGTTCTTC. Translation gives CASSIELAGGDEQFF. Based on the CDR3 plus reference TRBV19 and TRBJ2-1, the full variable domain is DGGITQSPKYLFRKEGQNVTLSCEQNLNHDAMYWYRQDPGQGLRLIYYSQIVNDFQKGDIAEGYSVSREKKESFPLTVTSAQKNPTAFYLCASSIELAGGDEQFFGPGTRLTVL.

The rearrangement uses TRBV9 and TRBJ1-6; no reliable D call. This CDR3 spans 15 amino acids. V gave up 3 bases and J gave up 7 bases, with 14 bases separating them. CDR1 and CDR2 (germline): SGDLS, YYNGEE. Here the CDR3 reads CASSAAPGGNSPLHF. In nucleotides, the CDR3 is TGTGCCAGCAGCGCCGCCCCAGGAGGAAATTCACCCCTCCACTTT.

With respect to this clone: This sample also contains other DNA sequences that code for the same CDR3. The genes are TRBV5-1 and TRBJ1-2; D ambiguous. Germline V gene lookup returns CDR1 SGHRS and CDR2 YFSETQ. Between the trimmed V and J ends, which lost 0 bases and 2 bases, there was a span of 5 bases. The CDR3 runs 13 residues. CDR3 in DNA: TGCGCCAGCAGCTTGGGGCAGAACTATGGCTACACCTTC. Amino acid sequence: CASSLGQNYGYTF. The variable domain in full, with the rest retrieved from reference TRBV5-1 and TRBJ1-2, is KAGVTQTPRYLIKTRGQQVTLSCSPISGHRSVSWYQQTPGQGLQFLFEYFSETQRNKGNFPGRFSGRQFSNSRSEMNVSTLELGDSALYLCASSLGQNYGYTFGSGTRLTVV.

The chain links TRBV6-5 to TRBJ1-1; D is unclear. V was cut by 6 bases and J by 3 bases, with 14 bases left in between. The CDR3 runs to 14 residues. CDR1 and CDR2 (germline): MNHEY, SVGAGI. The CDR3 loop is CASRIRGGDTEAFF. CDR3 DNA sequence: TGTGCCAGCAGAATCCGGGGAGGAGACACTGAAGCTTTCTTT.

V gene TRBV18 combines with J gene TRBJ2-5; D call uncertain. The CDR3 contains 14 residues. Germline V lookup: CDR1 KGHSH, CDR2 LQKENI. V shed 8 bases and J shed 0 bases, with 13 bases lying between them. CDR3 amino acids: CASTRYRDQETQYF. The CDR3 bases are TGTGCCAGCACCCGGTATCGGGACCAAGAGACCCAGTACTTC.

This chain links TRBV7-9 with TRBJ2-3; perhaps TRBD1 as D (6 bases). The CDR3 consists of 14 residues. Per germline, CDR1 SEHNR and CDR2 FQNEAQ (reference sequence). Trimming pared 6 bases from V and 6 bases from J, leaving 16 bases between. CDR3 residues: CASSPSRDTDTQYF. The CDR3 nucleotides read TGTGCCAGCAGTCCATCCCGGGACACCGATACGCAGTATTTT.

Here the CDR3 DNA reads TGTGCCAGCAGTTATGGGACAGGGGAGAATCAGCCCCAGCATTTT. It codes for CASSYGTGENQPQHF. V gene TRBV6-6 combines with J gene TRBJ1-5; 10 bases fit TRBD1. CDR1 and CDR2 from the germline V gene are MNHNY and SVGAGI (reference sequence). There are 15 residues in the CDR3. Germline trimming cut 3 bases from V and 4 bases from J; bases unmatched to any gene: 3.

In DNA, the CDR3 is TGTGCCAGCAGGGGGACAACTTCTGGAAACACCATATATTTT. This encodes CASRGTTSGNTIYF. The V gene is TRBV2, the J gene TRBJ1-3; tentative D call: TRBD1 (6 bases). Between the trimmed V and J ends, which lost 6 bases and 1 base, there was a span of 10 bases. This CDR3 region has 14 residues. Looked up from germline, CDR1 is SNHLY and CDR2 is FYNNEI.

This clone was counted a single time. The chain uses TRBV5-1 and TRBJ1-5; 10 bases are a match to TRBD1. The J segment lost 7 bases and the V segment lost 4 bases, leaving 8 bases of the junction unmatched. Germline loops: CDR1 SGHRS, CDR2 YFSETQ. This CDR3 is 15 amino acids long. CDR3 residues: CASSKGTGETQPQHF. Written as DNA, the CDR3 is TGCGCCAGCAGCAAGGGGACAGGGGAGACCCAGCCCCAGCATTTT.

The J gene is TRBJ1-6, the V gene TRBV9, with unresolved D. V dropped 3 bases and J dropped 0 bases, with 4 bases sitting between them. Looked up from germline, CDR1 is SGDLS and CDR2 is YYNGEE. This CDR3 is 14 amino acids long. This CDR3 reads CASSAGSYNSPLHF. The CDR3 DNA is TGTGCCAGCAGCGCGGGCTCCTATAATTCACCCCTCCACTTT.

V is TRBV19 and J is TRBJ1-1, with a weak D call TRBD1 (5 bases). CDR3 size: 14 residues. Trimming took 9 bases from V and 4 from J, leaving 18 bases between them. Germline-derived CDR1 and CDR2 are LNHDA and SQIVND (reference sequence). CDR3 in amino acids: CASKRGEYGTEAFF. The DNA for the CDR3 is TGTGCCAGCAAACGGGGGGAGTATGGCACTGAAGCTTTCTTT.

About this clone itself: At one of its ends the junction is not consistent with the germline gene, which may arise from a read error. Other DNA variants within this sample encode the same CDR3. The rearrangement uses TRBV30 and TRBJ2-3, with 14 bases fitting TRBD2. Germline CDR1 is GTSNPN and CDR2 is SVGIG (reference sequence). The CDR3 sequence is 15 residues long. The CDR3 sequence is CAWKEGLAGVHTQYF. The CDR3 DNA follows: TGTGCTTGGAAAGAGGGACTAGCGGGAGTCCATACGCAGTATTTT.

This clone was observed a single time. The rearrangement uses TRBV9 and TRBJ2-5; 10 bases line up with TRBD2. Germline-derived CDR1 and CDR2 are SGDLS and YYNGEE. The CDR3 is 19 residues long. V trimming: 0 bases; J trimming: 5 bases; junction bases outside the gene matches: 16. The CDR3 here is CASSVEARGSGRLWETQYF. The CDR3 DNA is TGTGCCAGCAGCGTAGAGGCCCGTGGTAGCGGGAGGCTCTGGGAGACCCAGTACTTC.

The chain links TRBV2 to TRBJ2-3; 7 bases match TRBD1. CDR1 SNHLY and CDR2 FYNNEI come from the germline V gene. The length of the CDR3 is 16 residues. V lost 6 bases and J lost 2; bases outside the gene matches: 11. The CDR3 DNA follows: TGTGCCAGCAGCCCCCTGGGACAGACTTTCACAGATACGCAGTATTTT. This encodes CASSPLGQTFTDTQYF.

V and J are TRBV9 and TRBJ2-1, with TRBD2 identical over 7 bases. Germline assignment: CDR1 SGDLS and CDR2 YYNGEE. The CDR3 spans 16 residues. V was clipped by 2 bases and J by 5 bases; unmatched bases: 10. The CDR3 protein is CASSVWGSSGNNEQFF. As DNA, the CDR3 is TGTGCCAGCAGCGTTTGGGGATCTAGCGGAAACAATGAGCAGTTCTTC.

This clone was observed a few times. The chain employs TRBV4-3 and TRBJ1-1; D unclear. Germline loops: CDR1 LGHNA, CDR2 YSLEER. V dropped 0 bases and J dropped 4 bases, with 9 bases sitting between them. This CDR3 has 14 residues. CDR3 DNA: TGCGCCAGCAGCCAAGACGGTACGGGCACTGAAGCTTTCTTT. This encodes CASSQDGTGTEAFF.

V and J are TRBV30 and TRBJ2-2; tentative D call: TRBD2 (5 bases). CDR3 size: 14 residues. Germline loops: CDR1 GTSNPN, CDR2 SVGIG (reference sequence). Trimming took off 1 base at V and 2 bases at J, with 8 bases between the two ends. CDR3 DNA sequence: TGTGCCTGGAGTGCAACTAGAAACACCGGGGAGCTGTTTTTT. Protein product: CAWSATRNTGELFF.

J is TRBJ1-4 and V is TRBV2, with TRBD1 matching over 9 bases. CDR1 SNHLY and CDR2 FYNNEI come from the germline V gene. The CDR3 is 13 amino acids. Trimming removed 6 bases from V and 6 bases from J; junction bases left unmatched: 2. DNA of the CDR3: TGTGCCAGCAGCGGGACAGGGTATGAAAAACTGTTTTTT. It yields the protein CASSGTGYEKLFF.

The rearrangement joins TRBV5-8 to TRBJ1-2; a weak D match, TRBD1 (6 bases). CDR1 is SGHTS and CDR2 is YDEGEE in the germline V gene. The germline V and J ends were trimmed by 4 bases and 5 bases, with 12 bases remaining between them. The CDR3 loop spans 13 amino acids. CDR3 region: CASSVFQGYGYTF. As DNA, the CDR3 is TGTGCCAGCAGCGTTTTTCAGGGGTATGGCTACACCTTC.

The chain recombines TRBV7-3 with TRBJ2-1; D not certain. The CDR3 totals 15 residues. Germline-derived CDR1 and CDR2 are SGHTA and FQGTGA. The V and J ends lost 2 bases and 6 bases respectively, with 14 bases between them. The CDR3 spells CASSLSDSPANEQFF. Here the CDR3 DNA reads TGTGCCAGCAGCTTATCTGACTCCCCGGCCAATGAGCAGTTCTTC.

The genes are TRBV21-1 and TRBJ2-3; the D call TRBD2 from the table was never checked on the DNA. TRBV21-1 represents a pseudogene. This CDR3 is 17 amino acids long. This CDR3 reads CASSKAGLAGSTDTQYF. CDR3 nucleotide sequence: TGTGCCAGCAGCAAAGCGGGACTAGCGGGAAGCACAGATACGCAGTATTTT.

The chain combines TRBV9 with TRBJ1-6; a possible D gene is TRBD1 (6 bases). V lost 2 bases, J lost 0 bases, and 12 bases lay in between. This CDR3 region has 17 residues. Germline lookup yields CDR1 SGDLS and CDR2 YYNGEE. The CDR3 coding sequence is TGTGCCAGCAGCGTTTCAGGGGTGAGCTCCTATAATTCACCCCTCCACTTT. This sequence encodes CASSVSGVSSYNSPLHF.

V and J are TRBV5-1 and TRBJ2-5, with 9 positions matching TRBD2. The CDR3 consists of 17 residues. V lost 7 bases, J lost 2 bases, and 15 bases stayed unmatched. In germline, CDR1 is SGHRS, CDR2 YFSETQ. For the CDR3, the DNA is TGCGCCAGCTCCTTGACTAGCGGCAAGTTCTCACAAGAGACCCAGTACTTC. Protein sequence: CASSLTSGKFSQETQYF.

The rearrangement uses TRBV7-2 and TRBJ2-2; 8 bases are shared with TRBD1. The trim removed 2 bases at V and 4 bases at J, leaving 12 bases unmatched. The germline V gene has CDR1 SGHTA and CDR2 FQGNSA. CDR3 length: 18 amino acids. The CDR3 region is CASSLLPGQGAFTGELFF. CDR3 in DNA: TGTGCCAGCAGCTTACTACCGGGGCAGGGGGCTTTCACCGGGGAGCTGTTTTTT. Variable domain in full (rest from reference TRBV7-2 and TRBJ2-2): GAGVSQSPSNKVTEKGKDVELRCDPISGHTALYWYRQSLGQGLEFLIYFQGNSAPDKSGLPSDRFSAERTGGSVSTLTIQRTQQEDSAVYLCASSLLPGQGAFTGELFFGEGSRLTVL.

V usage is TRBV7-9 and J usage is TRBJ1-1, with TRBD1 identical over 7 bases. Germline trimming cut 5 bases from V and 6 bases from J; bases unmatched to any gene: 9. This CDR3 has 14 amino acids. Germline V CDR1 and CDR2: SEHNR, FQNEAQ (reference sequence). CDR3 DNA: TGTGCCAGCAGCCTCCGGGACAGTCTACCTGAAGCTTTCTTT. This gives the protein CASSLRDSLPEAFF.

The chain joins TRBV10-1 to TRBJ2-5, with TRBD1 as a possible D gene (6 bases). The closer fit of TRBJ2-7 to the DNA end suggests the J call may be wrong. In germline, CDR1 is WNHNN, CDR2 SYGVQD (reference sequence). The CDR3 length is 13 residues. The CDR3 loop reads CASSGRVRGEQYF. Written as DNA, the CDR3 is TGCGCCAGCAGTGGTCGAGTCAGGGGCGAGCAGTACTTC.

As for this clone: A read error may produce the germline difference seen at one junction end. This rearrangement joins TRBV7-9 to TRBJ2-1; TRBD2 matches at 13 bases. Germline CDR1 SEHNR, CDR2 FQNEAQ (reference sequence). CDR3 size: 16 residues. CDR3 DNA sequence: TGTTCCAGCAGCCAAACTAGCGGGGGGGCCAGGTATGAGCAGTTCTTC. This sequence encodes CSSSQTSGGARYEQFF.

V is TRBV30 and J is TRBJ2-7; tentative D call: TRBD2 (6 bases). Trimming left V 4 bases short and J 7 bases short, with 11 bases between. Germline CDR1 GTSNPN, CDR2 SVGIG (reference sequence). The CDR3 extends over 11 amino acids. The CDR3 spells CAWKLAYEQYF. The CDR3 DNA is TGTGCCTGGAAACTAGCTTATGAGCAGTACTTC.